In its sample, the clone carrying this T cell receptor beta chain was seen a few times. The data derive from a study of blood T cell repertoires in COVID-19. The overall study: COVID-19 samples from acute and convalescent phases originated in the United States, Italy and Spain. T cells, B-cell-depleted T cells, or PBMCs supplied cDNA or gDNA.

Germline V gene data show CDR1 as MNHNS and CDR2 as SASEGT. This CDR3 has 16 amino acids. Trimming cost V 3 bases and J 6 bases, with 20 bases left between them. Authors' processing steps: Reference gene primer amplification yielded estimated nucleated cell counts. Only in-frame clones appear in the TCRdb table, and some are missing; sequencing was by immunoSEQ multiplex PCR. The V and J calls and clone size are taken from that table; D and trimming were inferred from the DNA. The sample has some 20,000 clones; 75% to 95% are singletons. This receptor was identified in a human donor in a cohort sampled during active COVID-19. Sequenced sample: peripheral blood. The genes are TRBV6-1 and TRBJ1-2; TRBD1 might be the D (5 bases). The CDR3 reads CASSDRVIYFGDGYTF. Here the CDR3 DNA reads TGTGCCAGCAGTGACAGGGTCATCTACTTCGGAGATGGCTACACCTTC.